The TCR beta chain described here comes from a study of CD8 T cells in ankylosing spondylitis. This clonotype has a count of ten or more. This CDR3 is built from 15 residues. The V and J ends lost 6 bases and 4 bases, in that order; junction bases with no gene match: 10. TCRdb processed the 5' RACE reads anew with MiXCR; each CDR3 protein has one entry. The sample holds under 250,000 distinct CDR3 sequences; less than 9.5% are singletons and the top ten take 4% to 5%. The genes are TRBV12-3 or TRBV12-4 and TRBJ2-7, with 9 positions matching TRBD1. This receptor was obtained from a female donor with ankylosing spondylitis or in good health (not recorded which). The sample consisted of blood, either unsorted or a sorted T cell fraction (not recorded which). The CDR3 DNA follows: TGTGCCAGCAGCCCAAGGGGGACAGGGAGGTACGAGCAGTACTTC. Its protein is CASSPRGTGRYEQYF.